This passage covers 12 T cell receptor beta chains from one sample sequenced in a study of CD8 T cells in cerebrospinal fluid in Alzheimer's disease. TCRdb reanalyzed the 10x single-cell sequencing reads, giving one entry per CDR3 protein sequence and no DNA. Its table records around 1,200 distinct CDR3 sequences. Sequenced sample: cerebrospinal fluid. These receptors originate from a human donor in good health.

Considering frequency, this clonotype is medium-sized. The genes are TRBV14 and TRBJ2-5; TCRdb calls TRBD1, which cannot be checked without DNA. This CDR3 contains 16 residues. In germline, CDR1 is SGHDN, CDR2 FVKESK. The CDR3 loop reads CASSRLTGGYQETQYF.

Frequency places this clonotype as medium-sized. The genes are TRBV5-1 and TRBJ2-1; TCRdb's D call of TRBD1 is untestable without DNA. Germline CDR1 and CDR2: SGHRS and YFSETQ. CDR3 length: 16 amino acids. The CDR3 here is CASNTGSSTDYNEQFF.

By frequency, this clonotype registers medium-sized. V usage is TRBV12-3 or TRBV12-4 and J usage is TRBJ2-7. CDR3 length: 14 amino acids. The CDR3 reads CASSFEARPYEQYF.

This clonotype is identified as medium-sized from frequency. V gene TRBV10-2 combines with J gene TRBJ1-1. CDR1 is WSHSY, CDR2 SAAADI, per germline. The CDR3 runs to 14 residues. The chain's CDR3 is CASRFLGYDAEAFF.

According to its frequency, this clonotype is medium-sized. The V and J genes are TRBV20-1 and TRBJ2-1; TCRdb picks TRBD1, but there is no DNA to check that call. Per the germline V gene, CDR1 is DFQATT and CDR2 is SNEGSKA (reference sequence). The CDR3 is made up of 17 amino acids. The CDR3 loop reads CSARDEWGQSSYNEQFF.

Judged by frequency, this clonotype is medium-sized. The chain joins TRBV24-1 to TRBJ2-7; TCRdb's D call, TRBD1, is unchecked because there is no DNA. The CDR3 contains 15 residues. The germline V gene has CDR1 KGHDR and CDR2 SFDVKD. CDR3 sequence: CATSEASPGAYEQYF.

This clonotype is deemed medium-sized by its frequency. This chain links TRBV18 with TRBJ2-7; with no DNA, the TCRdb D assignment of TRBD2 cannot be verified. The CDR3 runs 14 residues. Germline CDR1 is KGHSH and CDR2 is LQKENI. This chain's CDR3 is CASSQTSGRYEQYF.

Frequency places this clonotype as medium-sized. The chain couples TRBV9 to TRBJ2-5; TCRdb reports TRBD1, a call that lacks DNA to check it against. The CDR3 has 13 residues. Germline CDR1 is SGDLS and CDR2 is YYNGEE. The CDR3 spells CASSRQGQETQYF.

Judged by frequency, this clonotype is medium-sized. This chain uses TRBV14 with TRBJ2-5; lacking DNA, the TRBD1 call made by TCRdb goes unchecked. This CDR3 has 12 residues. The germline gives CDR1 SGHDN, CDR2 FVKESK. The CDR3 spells CASSPPGETQYF.

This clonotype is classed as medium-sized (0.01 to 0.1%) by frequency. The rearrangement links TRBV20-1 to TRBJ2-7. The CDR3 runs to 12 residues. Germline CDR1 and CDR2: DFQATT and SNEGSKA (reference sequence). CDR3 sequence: CSASEDPYEQYF.

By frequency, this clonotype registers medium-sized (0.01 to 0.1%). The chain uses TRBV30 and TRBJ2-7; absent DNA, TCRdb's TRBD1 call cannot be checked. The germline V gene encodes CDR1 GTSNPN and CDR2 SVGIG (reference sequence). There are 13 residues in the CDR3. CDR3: CAWSTGGSNEQYF.

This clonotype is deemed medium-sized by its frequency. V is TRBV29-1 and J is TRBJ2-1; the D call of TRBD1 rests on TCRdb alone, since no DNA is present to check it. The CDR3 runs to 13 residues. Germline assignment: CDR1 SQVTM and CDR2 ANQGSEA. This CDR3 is CSVDSTVGNEQFF.